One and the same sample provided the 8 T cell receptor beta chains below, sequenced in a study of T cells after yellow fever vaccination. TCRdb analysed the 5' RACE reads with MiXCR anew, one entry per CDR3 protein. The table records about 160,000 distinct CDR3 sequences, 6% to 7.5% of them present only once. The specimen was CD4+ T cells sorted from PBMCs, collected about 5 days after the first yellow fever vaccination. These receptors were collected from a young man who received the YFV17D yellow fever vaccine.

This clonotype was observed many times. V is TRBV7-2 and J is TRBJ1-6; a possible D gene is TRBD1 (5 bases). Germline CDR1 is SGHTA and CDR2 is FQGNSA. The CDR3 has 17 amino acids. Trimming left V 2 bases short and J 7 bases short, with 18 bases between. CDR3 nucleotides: TGTGCCAGCAGCTTAACGACCCCGACAGTCAAGAATTCACCCCTCCACTTT. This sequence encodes CASSLTTPTVKNSPLHF.

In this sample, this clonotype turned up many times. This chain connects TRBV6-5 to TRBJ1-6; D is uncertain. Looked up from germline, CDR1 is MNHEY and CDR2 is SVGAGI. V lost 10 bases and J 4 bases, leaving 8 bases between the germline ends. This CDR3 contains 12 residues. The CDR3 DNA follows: TGTGCCACCCGGGCGTATAATTCACCCCTCCACTTT. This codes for CATRAYNSPLHF.

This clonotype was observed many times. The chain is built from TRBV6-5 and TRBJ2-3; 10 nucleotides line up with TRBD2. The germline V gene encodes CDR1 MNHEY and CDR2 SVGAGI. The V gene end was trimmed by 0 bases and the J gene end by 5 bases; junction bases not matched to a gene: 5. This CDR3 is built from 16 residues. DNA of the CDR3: TGTGCCAGCAGTTACTCTAGTAGCGGGGGGTTAGATACGCAGTATTTT. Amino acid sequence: CASSYSSSGGLDTQYF.

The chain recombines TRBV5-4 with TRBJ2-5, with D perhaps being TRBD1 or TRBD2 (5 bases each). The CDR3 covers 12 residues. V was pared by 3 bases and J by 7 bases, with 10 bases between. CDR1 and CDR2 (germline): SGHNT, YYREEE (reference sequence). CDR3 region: CASSWDAGTQYF. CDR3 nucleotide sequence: TGTGCCAGCAGCTGGGACGCAGGGACCCAGTACTTC.

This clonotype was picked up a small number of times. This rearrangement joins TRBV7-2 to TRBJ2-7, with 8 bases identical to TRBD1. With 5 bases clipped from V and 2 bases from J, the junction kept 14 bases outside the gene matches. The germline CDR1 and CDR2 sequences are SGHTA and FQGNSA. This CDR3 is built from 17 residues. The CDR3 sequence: CASSTTGQGVYPYEQYF. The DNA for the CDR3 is TGTGCCAGCAGCACTACCGGACAGGGCGTATATCCCTACGAGCAGTACTTC.

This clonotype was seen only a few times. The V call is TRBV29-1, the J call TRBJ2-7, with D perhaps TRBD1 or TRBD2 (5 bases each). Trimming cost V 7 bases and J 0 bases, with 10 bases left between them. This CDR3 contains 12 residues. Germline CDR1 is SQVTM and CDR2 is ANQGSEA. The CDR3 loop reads CSGGTYSYEQYF. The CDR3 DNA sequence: TGCAGCGGGGGGACGTACTCCTACGAGCAGTACTTC.

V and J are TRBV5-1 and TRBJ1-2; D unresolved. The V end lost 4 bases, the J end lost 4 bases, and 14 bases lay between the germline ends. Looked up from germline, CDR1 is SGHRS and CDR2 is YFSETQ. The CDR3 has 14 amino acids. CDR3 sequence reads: CASSDPGVGYGYTF. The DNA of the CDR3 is TGCGCCAGCAGCGATCCGGGAGTCGGCTATGGCTACACCTTC.

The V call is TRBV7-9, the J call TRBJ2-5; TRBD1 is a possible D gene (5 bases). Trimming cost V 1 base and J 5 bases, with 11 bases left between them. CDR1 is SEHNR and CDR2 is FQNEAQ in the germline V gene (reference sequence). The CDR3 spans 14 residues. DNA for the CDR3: TGTGCCAGCAGCTTAGACAGGAAAGGGGAGACCCAGTACTTC. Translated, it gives CASSLDRKGETQYF.